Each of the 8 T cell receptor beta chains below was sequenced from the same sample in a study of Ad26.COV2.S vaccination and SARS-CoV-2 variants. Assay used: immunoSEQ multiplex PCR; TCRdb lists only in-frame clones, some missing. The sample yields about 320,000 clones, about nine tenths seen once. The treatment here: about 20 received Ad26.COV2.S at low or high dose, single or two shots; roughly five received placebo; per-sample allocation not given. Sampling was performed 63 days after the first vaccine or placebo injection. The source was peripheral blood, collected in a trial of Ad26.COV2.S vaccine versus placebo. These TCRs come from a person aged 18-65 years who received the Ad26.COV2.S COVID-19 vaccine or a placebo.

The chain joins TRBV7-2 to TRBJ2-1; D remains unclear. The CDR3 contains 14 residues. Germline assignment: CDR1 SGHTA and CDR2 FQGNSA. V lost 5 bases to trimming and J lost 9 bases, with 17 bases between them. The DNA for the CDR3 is TGTGCCAGCAGCACCACTACCGGAGCAAGTGAGCAGTTCTTC. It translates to CASSTTTGASEQFF.

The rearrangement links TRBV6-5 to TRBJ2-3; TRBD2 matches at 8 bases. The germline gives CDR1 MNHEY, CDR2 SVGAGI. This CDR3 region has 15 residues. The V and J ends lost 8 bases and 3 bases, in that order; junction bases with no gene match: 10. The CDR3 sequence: CASFPLAGITDTQYF. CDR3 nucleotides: TGTGCCAGCTTCCCCTTAGCGGGAATTACAGATACGCAGTATTTT.

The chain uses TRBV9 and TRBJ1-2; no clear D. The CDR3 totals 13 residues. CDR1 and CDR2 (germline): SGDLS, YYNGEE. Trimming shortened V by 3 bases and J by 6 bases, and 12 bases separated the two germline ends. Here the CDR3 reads CASSGGNRDGYTF. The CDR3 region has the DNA TGTGCCAGCAGCGGAGGCAATAGAGATGGCTACACCTTC.

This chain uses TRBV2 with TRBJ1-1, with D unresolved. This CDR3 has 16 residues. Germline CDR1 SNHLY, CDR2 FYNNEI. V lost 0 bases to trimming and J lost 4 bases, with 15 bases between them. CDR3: CASSEAGRQTSTEAFF. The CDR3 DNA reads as TGTGCCAGCAGTGAAGCGGGAAGACAAACGAGCACTGAAGCTTTCTTT.

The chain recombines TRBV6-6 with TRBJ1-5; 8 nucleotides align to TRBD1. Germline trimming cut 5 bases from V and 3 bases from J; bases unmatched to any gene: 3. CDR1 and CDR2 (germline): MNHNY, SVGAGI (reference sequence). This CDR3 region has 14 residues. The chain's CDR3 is CASSMTGVNQPQHF. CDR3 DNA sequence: TGTGCCAGCAGTATGACAGGGGTCAATCAGCCCCAGCATTTT.

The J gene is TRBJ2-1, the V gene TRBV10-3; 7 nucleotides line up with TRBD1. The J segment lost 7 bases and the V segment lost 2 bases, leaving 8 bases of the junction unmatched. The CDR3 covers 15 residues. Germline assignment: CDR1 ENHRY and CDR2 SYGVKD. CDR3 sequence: CAISEPTGTVNEQFF. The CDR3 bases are TGTGCCATCAGTGAGCCTACCGGGACAGTAAATGAGCAGTTCTTC.

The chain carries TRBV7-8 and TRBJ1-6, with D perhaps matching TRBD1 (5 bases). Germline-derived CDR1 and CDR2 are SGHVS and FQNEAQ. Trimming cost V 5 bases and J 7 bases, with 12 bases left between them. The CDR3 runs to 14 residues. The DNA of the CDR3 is TGTGCCAGCAGCGTGACAAGGGGAAATTCACCCCTCCACTTT. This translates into CASSVTRGNSPLHF. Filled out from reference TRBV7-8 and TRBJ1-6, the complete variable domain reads GAGVSQSPRYKVAKRGQDVALRCDPISGHVSLFWYQQALGQGPEFLTYFQNEAQLDKSGLPSDRFFAERPEGSVSTLKIQRTQQEDSAVYLCASSVTRGNSPLHFGNGTRLTVT.

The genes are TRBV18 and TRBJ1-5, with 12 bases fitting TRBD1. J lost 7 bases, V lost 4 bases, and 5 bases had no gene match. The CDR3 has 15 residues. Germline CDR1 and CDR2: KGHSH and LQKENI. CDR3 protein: CASSRGTGGEQPQHF. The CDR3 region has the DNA TGTGCCAGCTCACGCGGGACAGGGGGCGAACAGCCCCAGCATTTT.